A selection of T cell receptor beta chains follows, all from one sample in a study of breast tumors, draining lymph nodes, adjacent tissues. TCRdb reprocessed the multiplex PCR reads via MiXCR and lists one record per CDR3 protein. Seen here are approximately 100,000 distinct CDR3 sequences, under 40% observed once, and the top ten hold 5.5% to 6%. Sequences were obtained from axillary lymph node tissue. These receptors all stem from a female donor with breast cancer. Some clones in this sample may be carry-over from other donors' samples. The CDR3 runs from the conserved cysteine through the conserved F or W. The D gene is left open where the match is weak. Size tells how often a clone was seen (once, few, many) or the class of an expanded clone, and some rows leave it out.

TGCGCCAGCAGCCTAAGGGAGACTAGCGGGAGCACAGATACGCAGTATTTT	CASSLRETSGSTDTQYF	17	TRBD2	TRBV5-1	TRBJ2-3	-
TGTGCCATCAGGCGGGGGGACTACAATGAGCAGTTCTTC	CAIRRGDYNEQFF	13	TRBD2	TRBV10-3	TRBJ2-1	few
TGTGCTAGCAGCTTGGACGGCGGGACTGAAGCTTTCTTT	CASSLDGGTEAFF	13	-	TRBV7-7	TRBJ1-1	-
TGTGCCAGCAGCACTAGCGGGGGTTCAGATACGCAGTATTTT	CASSTSGGSDTQYF	14	TRBD2	TRBV5-4	TRBJ2-3	many
TGTGCCAGCAGCCGCGGGGAGGGAAAACTGTTTTTT	CASSRGEGKLFF	12	-	TRBV7-9	TRBJ1-4	many
TGTGCCAGCAGCCGGACTAGCGGGGGGGCCAAGGAGACCCAGTACTTC	CASSRTSGGAKETQYF	16	TRBD2	TRBV7-3	TRBJ2-5	-
TGTGCCAGCAGTTACTCGACGGGGAATTGGGAGCAGTTCTTC	CASSYSTGNWEQFF	14	-	TRBV6-5	TRBJ2-1	many
TGTGCCAGCAGCTTAGCGATCAGTAGCGGGCAAGAGACCCAGTACTTC	CASSLAISSGQETQYF	16	TRBD2	TRBV7-2	TRBJ2-5	many
TGTGCCAGCAACACCCCCGGGACTGACTCCTACAATGAGCAGTTCTTC	CASNTPGTDSYNEQFF	16	-	TRBV6-6	TRBJ2-1	many
TGCGCCAGCAGCCAAGATCGGGCCACAACTAATGAAAAACTGTTTTTT	CASSQDRATTNEKLFF	16	-	TRBV4-1	TRBJ1-4	many
TGCAGTGCTAGTGGCCGGCGGGGGGGCCTAGGGAACGAGCAGTACTTC	CSASGRRGGLGNEQYF	16	TRBD2	TRBV20-1	TRBJ2-7	-
TGTGCCACCCTAGGACAAGGACCAAAATCCTATGGCTACACCTTC	CATLGQGPKSYGYTF	15	-	TRBV19	TRBJ1-2	many
TGTGCCAGCAGCTTCGGGACAGCGAACACTGAAGCTTTCTTT	CASSFGTANTEAFF	14	TRBD1	TRBV11-3	TRBJ1-1	-
TGTGCCAGCAGTCACTCGAGGGGACAAGGAAGGGACTTC	CASSHSRGQGRDF	13	-	TRBV6-2/TRBV6-3	TRBJ1-2	-
TGTGCCAGCAGTGGGGTCGGGACAGCCTTCTACGAGCAGTACTTC	CASSGVGTAFYEQYF	15	TRBD1	TRBV2	TRBJ2-7	many
TGTGTCAGCAGCCTAGATTGGGGCCGAGAGACTCAGTACTTC	CVSSLDWGRETQYF	14	-	TRBV7-9	TRBJ2-5	-
TGTGTCACCAGTGACTCTGGGACAGCGAACACCGGGGAGCTGTTTTTT	CVTSDSGTANTGELFF	16	TRBD1	TRBV24-1	TRBJ2-2	-
TGTGCCACCAGCAGCCTAATCTCTGGAAACACCATATATTTT	CATSSLISGNTIYF	14	-	TRBV15	TRBJ1-3	many
TGCAGTGCTAGAGGTTATGCAGGGGCTCACTACAATGAGCAGTTCTTC	CSARGYAGAHYNEQFF	16	-	TRBV20-1	TRBJ2-1	-
TGTGCCATCAGTGGGACTAGCGTAAATGAGCAGTTCTTC	CAISGTSVNEQFF	13	TRBD2	TRBV10-3	TRBJ2-1	many
TGCAGTGCTAGTACACGTAGACTTAGCAATCAGCCCCAGCATTTT	CSASTRRLSNQPQHF	15	-	TRBV20-1	TRBJ1-5	many
TGTGCCAGCAGCTTAGTGACTAGCGAGGGGAGTACAGATACGCAGTATTTT	CASSLVTSEGSTDTQYF	17	TRBD2	TRBV11-2	TRBJ2-3	-
TGTGCCAGCAGCAAAGACCTCACTGAAGCTTTCTTT	CASSKDLTEAFF	12	-	TRBV7-2	TRBJ1-1	-
TGTGCCAGCAGATCCGGTTTGGGAACCGGGGAGCTGTTTTTT	CASRSGLGTGELFF	14	-	TRBV12-3/TRBV12-4	TRBJ2-2	many
TGTGCCAGCACTCCGGGACTAGCAGGCAATGAGCAGTTCTTC	CASTPGLAGNEQFF	14	TRBD2	TRBV6-1	TRBJ2-1	-
TGCAGTGCCCCCGACAGGGGAGTAGCAGATACGCAGTATTTT	CSAPDRGVADTQYF	14	TRBD1	TRBV20-1	TRBJ2-3	-
TGTGCCAGCAGTTACTCCCTAGCGGGAACCTACGAGCAGTACTTC	CASSYSLAGTYEQYF	15	TRBD2	TRBV6-5	TRBJ2-7	many
TGCAGCGTACCCACGACAGGACACGGCTACACCTTC	CSVPTTGHGYTF	12	-	TRBV29-1	TRBJ1-2	many
TGTGCCAGCAGCGTAGGTACGAGGGTTACTGAAGCTTTCTTT	CASSVGTRVTEAFF	14	-	TRBV9	TRBJ1-1	-
TGCAGTGCTCAGCGGGACAGCCACTACGAGCAGTACTTC	CSAQRDSHYEQYF	13	-	TRBV20-1	TRBJ2-7	many
TGTGCCTGGAGTACGTCGGGACGCCGCAATGAGCAGTTCTTC	CAWSTSGRRNEQFF	14	-	TRBV30	TRBJ2-1	many
TGCGCCAGCAGTACTACAGTTAATGAAAAACTGTTTTTT	CASSTTVNEKLFF	13	-	TRBV5-1	TRBJ1-4	many
TGTGCCAGCAGTGTTGGCATAGCCCTACCTAGCTCCTACGAGCAGTACTTC	CASSVGIALPSSYEQYF	17	-	TRBV6-1	TRBJ2-7	many
TGTGCCAGCAGTTACTCAGGGAATTTCCTCTACGAGCAGTACTTC	CASSYSGNFLYEQYF	15	-	TRBV6-5	TRBJ2-7	many
TGCGCCAGCAGCCACGCAGGGAAACTACTCTATGGCTACACCTTC	CASSHAGKLLYGYTF	15	-	TRBV4-1	TRBJ1-2	many
TGTGCCAGCAGGGTAGGACTAGCGGGGGGGTACCAAGAGACCCAGTACTTC	CASRVGLAGGYQETQYF	17	TRBD2	TRBV2	TRBJ2-5	many
TGTGCCAGCATGCGGGGGGCCGCCGGGGAGCTGTTTTTT	CASMRGAAGELFF	13	TRBD2	TRBV28	TRBJ2-2	few
TGTGCCAGCAGTCACTCGGACAGTGGAAGCTCCTATAATTCACCCCTCCACTTT	CASSHSDSGSSYNSPLHF	18	-	TRBV6-5	TRBJ1-6	many